These 18 T cell receptor beta chains share one sample of origin, sequenced in a study of cytomegalovirus exposure and HLA in healthy donors. PCR was performed using 60 Vbeta and 13 Jbeta primers. Clones were sequenced by immunoSEQ multiplex PCR, and TCRdb holds only the in-frame ones, with some missing. The sample lists about 120,000 clones, about 81% occurring once. Sequencing used PBMCs. The receptors come from a woman between 35 and 50 years old in good health and CMV-seropositive.

This clone has a single count. V is TRBV25-1 and J is TRBJ2-7; 7 bases line up with TRBD2. CDR1 and CDR2 from the germline V gene are MGHDK and SYGVNS. CDR3 size: 18 residues. V lost 10 bases and J lost 0; bases outside the gene matches: 21. The CDR3 DNA sequence: TGTGCCACCAACCGATTGCTCTTGGCGGGACTAATCTCCTACGAGCAGTACTTC. Translation: CATNRLLLAGLISYEQYF.

V usage is TRBV6-1 and J usage is TRBJ1-1; maybe TRBD1 (5 bases). Germline V CDR1 and CDR2: MNHNS, SASEGT. Trimming pared 3 bases from V and 5 bases from J, leaving 16 bases between. This CDR3 comprises 15 residues. CDR3 protein: CASSDGALRRTEAFF. CDR3 in DNA: TGTGCCAGCAGTGATGGGGCCTTACGGCGGACTGAAGCTTTCTTT.

This chain uses TRBV6-5 with TRBJ2-6; D is uncertain. This CDR3 region has 13 residues. V was pared by 9 bases and J by 0 bases, with 6 bases between. CDR1 is MNHEY, CDR2 SVGAGI, per germline. The CDR3: CASRSSGANVLTF. CDR3 DNA: TGTGCCAGTCGGAGCTCTGGGGCCAACGTCCTGACTTTC.

This rearrangement joins TRBV9 to TRBJ1-1; a weak D match, TRBD1 (5 bases). The CDR3 covers 13 residues. V lost 0 bases, J lost 3 bases, and 6 bases lay in between. The V gene's germline CDR1 is SGDLS and CDR2 YYNGEE. The CDR3 DNA sequence: TGTGCCAGCAGCGTAGGGGGGGACACTGAAGCTTTCTTT. It codes for CASSVGGDTEAFF.

The chain is built from TRBV7-2 and TRBJ2-5; perhaps TRBD1 as D (6 bases). Germline loops: CDR1 SGHTA, CDR2 FQGNSA. Trimming removed 1 base from V and 6 bases from J, with 9 bases in between. This CDR3 region has 13 residues. This CDR3 reads CASSLVQGQTQYF. The CDR3 DNA sequence: TGTGCCAGCAGCTTAGTACAGGGACAGACCCAGTACTTC.

The gene calls are TRBV6-5 and TRBJ2-7, with no clear D. Per germline, CDR1 MNHEY and CDR2 SVGAGI. The length of the CDR3 is 15 residues. V lost 4 bases and J 3 bases, leaving 16 bases between the germline ends. This chain's CDR3 is CASSSETSNLYEQYF. CDR3 DNA sequence: TGTGCCAGCAGTTCGGAGACTTCCAACCTCTACGAGCAGTACTTC.

This clone was seen a single time. The chain is built from TRBV13 and TRBJ2-2; no firm D call. Trimming removed 4 bases at V and 4 bases at J, with 10 bases between. The germline V gene has CDR1 PRHDT and CDR2 FYEKMQ (reference sequence). The CDR3 totals 14 residues. CDR3 nucleotides: TGTGCCAGCAGCTCGACAATTCTCACCGGGGAGCTGTTTTTT. It yields the protein CASSSTILTGELFF.

The chain carries TRBV6-5 and TRBJ1-3; D not resolved. This CDR3 spans 15 amino acids. V was clipped by 6 bases and J by 0 bases, with 12 bases between them. Germline CDR1 MNHEY, CDR2 SVGAGI. The CDR3, as DNA: TGTGCCAGCAGCTTTGGACTGAACTCTGGAAACACCATATATTTT. It encodes CASSFGLNSGNTIYF.

CDR3 nucleotides: TGTGCCAGCAGCCTAAGGGGGGAGGGGAGCACTGAAGCTTTCTTT. It is translated as CASSLRGEGSTEAFF. The V gene is TRBV7-3, the J gene TRBJ1-1; TRBD1 is a possible D gene (6 bases). V lost 5 bases, J lost 4 bases, and 17 bases lay in between. Germline loops: CDR1 SGHTA, CDR2 FQGTGA. The CDR3 runs to 15 residues.

The V call is TRBV15, the J call TRBJ1-2; 8 bases are a match to TRBD1. With V trimmed by 8 bases and J by 3 bases, 5 bases remained unmatched. CDR1 and CDR2 (germline): LNHNV, YYDKDF (reference sequence). This CDR3 has 13 residues. CDR3 in amino acids: CATAPGQDYGYTF. CDR3 sequence (DNA): TGTGCCACCGCCCCGGGACAGGACTATGGCTACACCTTC.

This sequence joins TRBV12-1 and TRBJ1-4; the DNA was not compared with TRBD1, the D call given in the table. TRBV12-1 is a pseudogene. The CDR3 totals 15 residues. CDR3 coding DNA: TGTGCCAGCAGCGCAGGGACAGACCTTAATGAAAAACTGTTTTTT. Its protein product is CASSAGTDLNEKLFF.

The chain has TRBV27 and TRBJ1-1; D is ambiguous. CDR1 and CDR2 (germline): MNHEY, SMNVEV (reference sequence). The CDR3 length is 11 residues. The V end was cut by 9 bases, the J end by 1 base, with 6 bases between. The CDR3 reads CASRKNTEAFF. As DNA, the CDR3 is TGTGCCAGTAGAAAGAACACTGAAGCTTTCTTT.

This clone occurred once. This chain uses TRBV19 with TRBJ2-1; tentatively, D is TRBD1 (6 bases). V gave up 6 bases and J gave up 0 bases, with 9 bases separating them. The CDR3 loop spans 14 amino acids. Looked up from germline, CDR1 is LNHDA and CDR2 is SQIVND (reference sequence). The CDR3: CASSPTGSYNEQFF. For the CDR3, the DNA is TGTGCCAGTAGCCCGACAGGCTCCTACAATGAGCAGTTCTTC.

The chain employs TRBV30 and TRBJ1-2; D gene ambiguous. CDR3 length equals 12 residues. V was cut by 3 bases and J by 14 bases, with 19 bases left in between. Germline V gene data show CDR1 as GTSNPN and CDR2 as SVGIG (reference sequence). CDR3 amino acids: CAWRGSAPVWTF. The CDR3 DNA reads TGTGCCTGGAGGGGCTCAGCTCCAGTTTGGACCTTC.

The chain uses TRBV7-2 and TRBJ2-2, with D possibly TRBD1 on 5 matching bases. The CDR3 has 15 amino acids. Germline V lookup: CDR1 SGHTA, CDR2 FQGNSA. Trimming left V 2 bases short and J 2 bases short, with 9 bases between. The CDR3 DNA sequence: TGTGCCAGCAGCTTATTTCAGGGAAACACCGGGGAGCTGTTTTTT. Residues: CASSLFQGNTGELFF.

To note about this clone: The same CDR3 is also encoded by other DNA sequences in this sample. This chain joins TRBV18 and TRBJ1-1; a weak D match, TRBD1 (5 bases). V lost 5 bases to trimming and J lost 5 bases, with 6 bases between them. CDR1 is KGHSH and CDR2 is LQKENI in the germline V gene. This CDR3 is 11 amino acids long. The CDR3 spells CASSGGTEAFF. The CDR3 nucleotides are TGTGCCAGCTCAGGGGGGACTGAAGCTTTCTTT. The full variable domain, in which reference TRBV18 and TRBJ1-1 provide the parts outside the CDR3, is NAGVMQNPRHLVRRRGQEARLRCSPMKGHSHVYWYRQLPEEGLKFMVYLQKENIIDESGMPKERFSAEFPKEGPSILRIQQVVRGDSAAYFCASSGGTEAFFGQGTRLTVV.

The chain is built from TRBV21-1 and TRBJ1-6. TRBV21-1 is shown as a pseudogene. This CDR3 is built from 17 residues. CDR3 DNA sequence: TGTGCCAGCAGCAAAAGTCCCGACGGGGGGGAAAATTCACCCCTCCACTTT. Its translation: CASSKSPDGGENSPLHF.

The J gene is TRBJ2-5, the V gene TRBV29-1; the D gene is possibly TRBD1 (6 bases). Trimming cost V 4 bases and J 7 bases, with 13 bases left between them. There are 12 residues in the CDR3. Germline CDR1 and CDR2: SQVTM and ANQGSEA. For the CDR3, the DNA is TGCAGCGTTGTCCAACAGGGAGTGACCCAGTACTTC. It is translated as CSVVQQGVTQYF.